These T cell receptor beta chains were read from a single sample in a study of blood T cell repertoires in COVID-19. Only in-frame clones appear in the TCRdb table, and some are missing; sequencing was by immunoSEQ multiplex PCR. The sample lists 200,000 to 250,000 clones; around four fifths were seen once. The sample taken for sequencing was peripheral blood. All receptors come from a woman in her 70s with COVID-19, enrolled during active disease. Both conserved end residues are part of each CDR3. Each record gives: V gene, J gene, D gene, clone size, CDR3 protein, CDR3 DNA. A D gene is named only where the DNA matches it firmly. The size field is filled for only some rows; it gives once, few, many or a size class.

>TRBV27|TRBJ2-1|TRBD2|few
CASSFSGREDEQFF
TGTGCCAGCAGTTTTAGCGGGAGGGAGGATGAGCAGTTCTTC
>TRBV5-6|TRBJ2-2|TRBD1|NA
CASSGDRGHTGELFF
TGTGCCAGCAGCGGCGACAGGGGGCACACCGGGGAGCTGTTTTTT
>TRBV14|TRBJ2-5|NA|NA
CASSLRGTQYF
TGTGCCAGCAGCCTCAGGGGGACCCAGTACTTC
>TRBV29-1|TRBJ1-1|NA|NA
CSVAHGPEAFF
TGCAGCGTTGCCCATGGGCCTGAAGCTTTCTTT
>TRBV4-2|TRBJ1-3|NA|NA
CASSQGPPSGNGNTIYF
TGTGCCAGCAGCCAGGGCCCCCCGTCAGGGAATGGAAACACCATATATTTT
>TRBV5-8|TRBJ1-5|TRBD1|NA
CASSSDRFGNQPQHF
TGTGCCAGCAGCTCGGACAGGTTTGGCAATCAGCCCCAGCATTTT
>TRBV6-2/TRBV6-3|TRBJ2-2|NA|NA
CASSLNRPTGELFF
TGTGCCAGCAGTTTGAACAGACCCACCGGGGAGCTGTTTTTT
>TRBV12-5|TRBJ1-2|NA|NA
CASGLGGWGRLNYGYTF
TGTGCTAGTGGTTTGGGGGGCTGGGGCAGGCTAAACTATGGCTACACCTTC
>TRBV5-4|TRBJ2-5|NA|NA
CASSRLFGGGSRETQYF
TGTGCCAGCAGTAGGCTTTTTGGGGGCGGGAGTCGGGAGACCCAGTACTTC
>TRBV4-1|TRBJ1-6|NA|NA
CASSQDLAAPLHF
TGCGCCAGCAGCCAAGACCTGGCGGCACCCCTCCACTTT
>TRBV10-3|TRBJ1-2|NA|NA
CAISPSDSNYGYTF
TGTGCCATCAGCCCTTCGGACAGTAACTATGGCTACACCTTC
>TRBV24-1|TRBJ2-5|TRBD2|NA
CATSDGLGAQETQYF
TGTGCCACCAGTGATGGACTAGGGGCGCAAGAGACCCAGTACTTC
>TRBV28|TRBJ1-5|NA|once
CASRWTGNQPQHF
TGTGCCAGCAGATGGACAGGCAATCAGCCCCAGCATTTT
>TRBV7-9|TRBJ2-1|TRBD2|NA
CASSPRSGSTYNEQFF
TGTGCCAGCAGCCCACGTAGCGGGAGTACCTACAATGAGCAGTTCTTC
>TRBV10-1|TRBJ2-1|TRBD2|NA
CASSEGLADPIYSYNEQFF
TGCGCCAGCAGTGAGGGACTAGCGGACCCAATTTACTCCTACAATGAGCAGTTCTTC
>TRBV6-6|TRBJ2-7|TRBD1|NA
CASSYDREYEQYF
TGTGCCAGCAGTTACGACAGGGAATACGAGCAGTACTTC
>TRBV7-9|TRBJ2-7|NA|NA
CASSPLDMGPNEQYF
TGTGCCAGCAGCCCCCTGGACATGGGTCCAAACGAGCAGTACTTC
>TRBV29-1|TRBJ2-3|NA|NA
CSVEGGRGTDTQYF
TGCAGCGTTGAAGGTGGCAGGGGAACAGATACGCAGTATTTT
>TRBV9|TRBJ1-4|TRBD1|NA
CASSATGAEKLFF
TGTGCCAGCAGCGCCACAGGGGCTGAAAAACTGTTTTTT
>TRBV6-5|TRBJ1-5|NA|NA
CASGIRDISNQPQHF
TGTGCCAGCGGGATACGGGACATTAGCAATCAGCCCCAGCATTTT
>TRBV5-1|TRBJ2-1|TRBD2|NA
CASSLARGTSDNEQFF
TGCGCCAGCAGCTTGGCAAGGGGGACTAGCGACAATGAGCAGTTCTTC
>TRBV27|TRBJ1-1|NA|few
CASSRTGTLGAFF
TGTGCCAGCAGTCGAACCGGGACACTTGGTGCTTTCTTT
>TRBV6-1|TRBJ1-2|TRBD1|NA
CASSEEGTAEYGYTF
TGTGCCAGCAGTGAAGAGGGGACAGCAGAGTATGGCTACACCTTC
>TRBV6-6|TRBJ2-1|NA|NA
CASSLQGATYNEQFF
TGTGCCAGCAGTCTACAAGGAGCCACCTACAATGAGCAGTTCTTC
>TRBV27|TRBJ1-2|NA|NA
CASSMGEHNSANYGYTF
TGTGCCAGCAGTATGGGAGAACACAACTCAGCTAACTATGGCTACACCTTC
>TRBV28|TRBJ2-7|NA|NA
CASRGDSEQYF
TGTGCCAGCAGGGGAGATTCCGAGCAGTACTTC
>TRBV7-2|TRBJ1-4|TRBD1|NA
CASSLSGTGNEKLFF
TGTGCCAGCAGCCTCTCCGGGACAGGGAATGAAAAACTGTTTTTT
>TRBV5-4|TRBJ1-2|NA|NA
CASSLGVGGPIGYTF
TGTGCCAGCAGCTTGGGGGTCGGAGGGCCTATCGGCTACACCTTC
>TRBV29-1|TRBJ1-1|TRBD1|NA
CSVGGGSEAFF
TGCAGCGTTGGAGGGGGCAGTGAAGCTTTCTTT
>TRBV28|TRBJ2-1|NA|NA
CASSSGANPEQFF
TGTGCCAGCAGTTCTGGGGCTAACCCTGAGCAGTTCTTC
>TRBV6-5|TRBJ2-3|TRBD2|NA
CATYQGGRGADTQYF
TGTGCCACCTACCAGGGCGGGAGAGGCGCAGATACGCAGTATTTT
>TRBV15|TRBJ1-5|TRBD1|NA
CATSRGGETGNQPQHF
TGTGCCACCAGCAGAGGGGGGGAGACAGGGAATCAGCCCCAGCATTTT
>TRBV3-1/TRBV3-2|TRBJ1-1|NA|NA
CASSQGGTEAFF
TGTGCCAGCAGCCAGGGAGGTACTGAAGCTTTCTTT
>TRBV12-3/TRBV12-4|TRBJ2-7|TRBD2|NA
CATSGRASGEQYF
TGTGCTACGAGCGGGAGGGCCTCCGGCGAGCAGTACTTC
>TRBV3-1/TRBV3-2|TRBJ2-7|NA|NA
CASSQSGVSYEQYF
TGTGCCAGCAGCCAATCGGGAGTTTCCTACGAGCAGTACTTC
>TRBV30|TRBJ1-3|NA|NA
CAWSVGPGNTIYF
TGTGCCTGGAGTGTGGGGCCTGGAAACACCATATATTTT
>TRBV28|TRBJ1-1|NA|NA
CASSGAGYTEAFF
TGTGCCAGCAGTGGAGCGGGTTACACTGAAGCTTTCTTT